The source of this TCR beta chain is a study of T cell clonality in common variable immunodeficiency. Study results and limitations: Compared with healthy controls, CVID subjects showed increased TCRbeta clonality, mostly in about a third. What drives increased CVID clonality needs T cell subpopulation sequencing. CVID subjects shared fewer TCRbeta clones than healthy controls did.

Only in-frame clones appear in the TCRdb table, and some are missing; sequencing was by immunoSEQ multiplex PCR. This repertoire lists roughly 40,000 clones without singletons; over 1.3% sits in the top ten. This clone was seen repeatedly, ten times or more. Its specificity is unknown. The sequence runs out 3 residues before the end of the CDR3; the remainder is reconstructed from the germline J gene. V was cut by 6 bases and J by 1 base, with 16 bases left in between. The CDR3 sequence is 15 residues long. Germline values: CDR1 DFQATT, CDR2 SNEGSKA (reference sequence). Sequencing was done on a sample of peripheral blood mononuclear cells. This sequence was found in a person between 18 and 75 years old in good health. The chain has TRBV20-1 and TRBJ2-1; TRBD2 is a possible D gene (6 bases). CDR3 loop: CSADQLSGSYNEQFF. Partial CDR3 DNA: TGCAGTGCCGATCAGCTTAGCGGATCCTACAATGAG.